The rows below give T cell receptor beta chains drawn from one sample of a study of blood T cells in healthy people across ages. TCRdb re-derived calls from the 5' RACE reads in MiXCR, one entry per CDR3 protein. Found here are hundreds of thousands of distinct CDR3 sequences, about half of them singletons; the top ten hold around a third. Source material: blood. These receptors all stem from a woman aged 55-69 years in good health. Both conserved end residues are part of each CDR3. The order of the fields is V gene, clone size, J gene, D gene, CDR3 protein, CDR3 DNA. The D gene is left open where the match is weak. Where a row states a size, it is once, few, many or the class of an expanded clone; other rows omit it.

>TRBV7-2|NA|TRBJ2-5|NA
CASSLVGGGTQETQYF
TGTGCCAGCAGCTTAGTAGGCGGCGGGACCCAAGAGACCCAGTACTTC
>TRBV7-2|NA|TRBJ2-2|NA
CASSLSARSNTGELFF
TGTGCCAGCAGCTTATCGGCTCGGTCGAACACCGGGGAGCTGTTTTTT
>TRBV28|few|TRBJ2-5|NA
CASSSLGQRQDQQYF
TGTGCCAGCAGTTCCTTAGGACAGAGGCAGGATCAGCAGTACTTC
>TRBV7-2|NA|TRBJ2-5|NA
CASSPHGQGRRKTQYF
TGTGCCAGCAGCCCCCATGGGCAGGGTAGGAGAAAGACCCAGTACTTC
>TRBV20-1|few|TRBJ1-4|NA
CSAREVATNEKLFF
TGCAGTGCTAGGGAGGTTGCAACTAATGAAAAACTGTTTTTT
>TRBV5-1|NA|TRBJ1-5|TRBD1
CASSSTGGLQPQHF
TGCGCCAGCAGTTCTACAGGGGGCCTTCAGCCCCAGCATTTT
>TRBV9|NA|TRBJ2-7|NA
CASSVGAGTSSYEQYF
TGTGCCAGCAGCGTAGGGGCAGGAACAAGCTCCTACGAGCAGTACTTC
>TRBV20-1|NA|TRBJ1-1|NA
CSASMRGNTEAFF
TGCAGTGCTAGTATGAGAGGGAACACTGAAGCTTTCTTT
>TRBV4-2|NA|TRBJ2-5|NA
CASSLTWTPQGLETQYF
TGTGCCAGCAGCCTAACCTGGACTCCCCAGGGCCTAGAGACCCAGTACTTC
>TRBV29-1|NA|TRBJ2-1|NA
CSVAQYNEQFF
TGCAGCGTTGCCCAGTACAATGAGCAGTTCTTC
>TRBV20-1|NA|TRBJ2-1|NA
CSAEDRQGGHNEQFF
TGCAGTGCTGAAGACCGACAGGGAGGCCACAATGAGCAGTTCTTC
>TRBV12-3/TRBV12-4|NA|TRBJ2-7|TRBD2
CASTRLAPYEQYF
TGTGCCAGCACCCGACTAGCGCCCTACGAGCAGTACTTC
>TRBV3-1|few|TRBJ2-3|NA
CASSPRISTDTQYF
TGTGCCAGCAGCCCTCGAATTAGCACAGATACGCAGTATTTT
>TRBV3-1|many|TRBJ2-3|TRBD2
CASSQSTSGSADTQYF
TGTGCCAGCAGCCAGTCTACTAGCGGGAGTGCAGATACGCAGTATTTT
>TRBV20-1|few|TRBJ1-6|TRBD1
CSARDDRGSPLHF
TGCAGTGCTAGAGACGACAGGGGATCACCCCTCCACTTT
>TRBV27|NA|TRBJ1-4|NA
CASSSLVATNEKLFF
TGTGCCAGCAGCTCCCTGGTTGCAACTAATGAAAAACTGTTTTTT
>TRBV20-1|NA|TRBJ2-3|NA
CSAGPGATDTQYF
TGCAGTGCTGGACCGGGGGCTACAGATACGCAGTATTTT
>TRBV12-3/TRBV12-4|NA|TRBJ2-7|NA
CASSRIGAEQYF
TGTGCCAGCAGTCGAATAGGAGCCGAGCAGTACTTC
>TRBV7-2|NA|TRBJ2-3|TRBD2
CASTSGGADTQYF
TGTGCCAGCACTTCCGGGGGGGCAGATACGCAGTATTTT
>TRBV7-3|few|TRBJ2-3|NA
CASSLDTGAIDTQYF
TGTGCCAGCAGCTTAGATACGGGAGCTATAGATACGCAGTATTTT
>TRBV28|many|TRBJ2-6|TRBD1
CASSSPRGQGANVLTF
TGTGCCAGCAGTTCCCCCAGGGGGCAGGGGGCCAACGTCCTGACTTTC
>TRBV11-2|NA|TRBJ2-5|TRBD2
CASSLVASGGRETQYF
TGTGCCAGCAGCTTAGTGGCCAGCGGGGGTAGGGAGACCCAGTACTTC
>TRBV6-6|NA|TRBJ2-7|NA
CASSYRQDEQYF
TGTGCCAGCAGTTACCGGCAGGACGAGCAGTACTTC
>TRBV6-6|few|TRBJ1-1|NA
CASSVAANTEAFF
TGTGCCAGCAGCGTCGCGGCGAACACTGAAGCTTTCTTT
>TRBV5-1|NA|TRBJ2-7|TRBD2
CASSSDTGLAGVRPTYEQYF
TGCGCCAGCAGCTCCGACACGGGACTAGCGGGAGTTAGGCCAACCTACGAGCAGTACTTC
>TRBV5-6|NA|TRBJ1-6|NA
CASSFRGHRNSPLHF
TGTGCCAGCAGCTTCCGGGGACACCGTAATTCACCCCTCCACTTT
>TRBV7-2|NA|TRBJ2-3|NA
CASSWRRGGSAADTQYF
TGTGCCAGCAGCTGGAGAAGAGGGGGGAGCGCCGCAGATACGCAGTATTTT
>TRBV9|NA|TRBJ2-3|NA
CASSVDPLGADTQYF
TGTGCCAGCAGCGTAGACCCGCTCGGCGCGGATACGCAGTATTTT
>TRBV7-2|NA|TRBJ1-2|TRBD1
CASSIMGQALDYGYTF
TGTGCCAGCAGCATTATGGGACAGGCCCTCGACTATGGCTACACCTTC
>TRBV5-5|NA|TRBJ1-2|TRBD1
CASSLWRDSDGYTF
TGTGCCAGCAGCTTATGGCGGGACAGTGATGGCTACACCTTC
>TRBV3-1|few|TRBJ2-7|NA
CASSPEPSSEQYF
TGTGCCAGCAGCCCCGAACCTAGCTCCGAGCAGTACTTC
>TRBV11-3|NA|TRBJ2-1|TRBD2
CASSAGTSGNNEQFF
TGTGCCAGCAGCGCGGGGACTAGCGGGAACAATGAGCAGTTCTTC
>TRBV5-1|NA|TRBJ1-2|NA
CASSPNVGGLGYTF
TGCGCCAGCAGCCCTAACGTAGGAGGTCTCGGCTACACCTTC
>TRBV7-2|few|TRBJ2-5|NA
CASSLERKGNEQYF
TGTGCCAGCAGCTTAGAAAGGAAGGGTAATGAGCAGTACTTC
>TRBV9|NA|TRBJ2-7|TRBD1
CASSPRGTGAYEQYF
TGTGCCAGCAGCCCCAGGGGGACAGGGGCCTACGAGCAGTACTTC
>TRBV9|NA|TRBJ2-2|NA
CASSVLSRSTGELFF
TGTGCCAGCAGCGTATTGAGCCGCAGCACCGGGGAGCTGTTTTTT
>TRBV20-1|NA|TRBJ2-1|NA
CSAPGRAMSNEQFF
TGCAGTGCTCCCGGGAGAGCCATGAGCAATGAGCAGTTCTTC
>TRBV7-9|NA|TRBJ2-5|TRBD2
CASSFRRLAGTQETQYF
TGTGCCAGCAGCTTCCGAAGACTAGCGGGAACGCAAGAGACCCAGTACTTC
>TRBV9|NA|TRBJ2-1|NA
CASSPQYGGEQFF
TGTGCCAGCAGCCCTCAATATGGGGGCGAGCAGTTCTTC
>TRBV19|few|TRBJ1-2|NA
CASSIGQTYGYTF
TGTGCCAGTAGTATAGGGCAGACGTATGGCTACACCTTC
>TRBV29-1|NA|TRBJ1-5|NA
CSVEDGRNQPQHF
TGCAGCGTTGAGGACGGGCGCAATCAGCCCCAGCATTTT
>TRBV29-1|few|TRBJ1-2|TRBD1
CSVRTGGYGYTF
TGCAGCGTTCGTACAGGGGGCTACGGCTACACCTTC
>TRBV20-1|NA|TRBJ1-2|NA
CSARTETNYGYTF
TGCAGTGCTCGGACAGAAACTAACTATGGCTACACCTTC
>TRBV4-3|many|TRBJ2-1|NA
CASSQEGGTDYNEQFF
TGCGCCAGCAGCCAAGAGGGGGGGACAGATTACAATGAGCAGTTCTTC
>TRBV5-1|many|TRBJ2-7|NA
CASSLEGGVGYEQYF
TGCGCCAGCAGCTTGGAAGGGGGAGTGGGATACGAGCAGTACTTC
>TRBV15|NA|TRBJ2-5|TRBD2
CATSRASGSSSLQQLRETQYF
TGTGCCACCAGCAGAGCTAGCGGGAGTTCGAGTTTGCAACAGTTGAGGGAGACCCAGTACTTC
>TRBV2|NA|TRBJ2-7|NA
CASSEAGRPYEQYF
TGTGCCAGCAGTGAAGCGGGACGACCCTACGAGCAGTACTTC